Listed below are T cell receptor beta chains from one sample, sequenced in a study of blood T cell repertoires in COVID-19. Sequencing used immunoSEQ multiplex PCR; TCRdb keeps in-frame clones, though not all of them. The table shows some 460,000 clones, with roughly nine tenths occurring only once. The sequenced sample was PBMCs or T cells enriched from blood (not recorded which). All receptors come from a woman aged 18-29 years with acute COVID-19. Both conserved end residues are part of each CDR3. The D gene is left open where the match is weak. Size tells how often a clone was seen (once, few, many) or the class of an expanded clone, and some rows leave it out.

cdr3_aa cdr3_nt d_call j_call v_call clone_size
CASSLTGSSYEQYF TGTGCCAGCAGCTTAACAGGGAGCTCCTACGAGCAGTACTTC - TRBJ2-7 TRBV7-2 -
CASSLEQGLNTEAFF TGTGCCAGCAGCTTAGAGCAGGGGCTGAACACTGAAGCTTTCTTT - TRBJ1-1 TRBV7-9 -
CASSPRLASNTGELFF TGCGCCAGCAGCCCGCGACTAGCGTCGAACACCGGGGAGCTGTTTTTT TRBD2 TRBJ2-2 TRBV5-1 -
CASSRTSVTEAFF TGTGCCAGCAGTCGGACAAGCGTCACTGAAGCTTTCTTT - TRBJ1-1 TRBV3-1/TRBV3-2 -
CASSGPGGNTEAFF TGCGCCAGCAGTGGACCAGGGGGGAACACTGAAGCTTTCTTT TRBD1 TRBJ1-1 TRBV10-2 once
CASGRQGVRKLFF TGCGCCAGCGGACGACAGGGAGTGCGGAAACTGTTTTTT TRBD1 TRBJ1-4 TRBV23-1 -
CASSLGQGWYEQYF TGTGCCAGCAGTCTCGGACAGGGATGGTACGAGCAGTACTTC TRBD1 TRBJ2-7 TRBV6-5 -
CASSPVPGQGYAFF TGTGCCAGCAGCCCAGTCCCGGGACAGGGGTATGCTTTCTTT TRBD1 TRBJ1-1 TRBV7-8 -
CAISESAQKQPQHF TGTGCCATCAGTGAGTCGGCCCAGAAGCAGCCCCAGCATTTT - TRBJ1-5 TRBV10-3 -
CASSQRMRDEAFF TGCGCCAGCAGCCAACGGATGAGGGATGAAGCTTTCTTT - TRBJ1-1 TRBV4-1 -
CASTQVGGKNSPLHF TGTGCCAGCACCCAAGTCGGAGGGAAAAATTCACCCCTCCACTTT - TRBJ1-6 TRBV27 -
CASTAAYNEQFF TGTGCCAGCACCGCGGCTTACAATGAGCAGTTCTTC - TRBJ2-1 TRBV27 -
CASSFNRAQPQHF TGTGCCAGCAGCTTCAACAGGGCCCAGCCCCAGCATTTT - TRBJ1-5 TRBV5-6 -
CASSRPEAGEAFF TGTGCCAGCAGCCGTCCTGAGGCGGGGGAAGCTTTCTTT - TRBJ1-1 TRBV7-9 -
CASSIAVFENTIYF TGTGCCAGTAGTATCGCAGTTTTTGAAAACACCATATATTTT - TRBJ1-3 TRBV19 -
CASSPTTQETQYF TGTGCCAGCTCACCCACAACCCAAGAGACCCAGTACTTC - TRBJ2-5 TRBV18 -
CASSSGRDRNQPQHF TGTGCCAGCAGTTCAGGTCGGGACAGAAATCAGCCCCAGCATTTT TRBD1 TRBJ1-5 TRBV6-5 few
CASSLSGGNTEAFF TGTGCCAGCAGCTTATCGGGAGGGAACACTGAAGCTTTCTTT - TRBJ1-1 TRBV7-2 once
CASSLGGTWEQYF TGTGCCAGCAGCTTAGGTGGGACATGGGAGCAGTACTTC - TRBJ2-7 TRBV11-2 once
CASSQAVRAGGKTETQYF TGTGCCAGCAGCCAGGCTGTTAGGGCAGGGGGAAAGACGGAGACCCAGTACTTC TRBD1 TRBJ2-5 TRBV7-2 -
CASSQDRLSPAGYTF TGTGCCAGCAGCCAAGACCGACTGTCCCCGGCTGGCTACACCTTC - TRBJ1-2 TRBV7-8 -
CATSRVDRGYGYTF TGTGCCACCAGCAGAGTGGACAGGGGATATGGCTACACCTTC TRBD1 TRBJ1-2 TRBV15 -
CASSLDPGVDSPLHF TGTGCCAGCAGCTTAGACCCAGGGGTAGACTCACCCCTCCACTTT - TRBJ1-6 TRBV11-1 -
CATNRGDRYSNQPQHF TGTGCCACCAACAGAGGGGACAGATATAGCAATCAGCCCCAGCATTTT TRBD1 TRBJ1-5 TRBV15 -
CATSDTGGRIYEQYF TGTGCCACCAGTGATACAGGGGGTAGGATATACGAGCAGTACTTC TRBD1 TRBJ2-7 TRBV24-1 once
CASSLLTGLGEQYF TGTGCCAGCAGCCTATTGACAGGGCTGGGCGAGCAGTACTTC TRBD1 TRBJ2-7 TRBV11-2 -
CASSLASTGTEAFF TGTGCCAGCAGCTTAGCCTCGACAGGGACTGAAGCTTTCTTT TRBD1 TRBJ1-1 TRBV7-2 -
CASSSQQETQYF TGCGCCAGCAGCTCACAACAAGAGACCCAGTACTTC - TRBJ2-5 TRBV5-1 -
CASSFEAGELFF TGTGCCAGCAGCTTTGAGGCCGGGGAGCTGTTTTTT - TRBJ2-2 TRBV11-3 -
CASSVGYSGTKETQYF TGTGCCAGCAGCGTAGGGTATAGCGGGACGAAAGAGACCCAGTACTTC TRBD2 TRBJ2-5 TRBV9 -
CASSQQTGNNSPLHF TGCGCCAGCAGCCAACAGACAGGCAATAATTCACCCCTCCACTTT - TRBJ1-6 TRBV5-1 -
CASSYSERGTGELFF TGTGCCAGCAGTTACTCGGAACGGGGCACCGGGGAGCTGTTTTTT - TRBJ2-2 TRBV6-5 few
CASSAGTSGYNEQFF TGTGCCAGCAGCGCCGGGACTAGCGGGTACAATGAGCAGTTCTTC TRBD2 TRBJ2-1 TRBV9 once
CASETGGGSPLHF TGTGCCAGCGAAACAGGGGGCGGTTCACCCCTCCACTTT TRBD1 TRBJ1-6 TRBV2 -
CSVEEGQRLTYNEQFF TGCAGCGTTGAAGAAGGTCAGAGACTTACTTACAATGAGCAGTTCTTC - TRBJ2-1 TRBV29-1 -
CASTLDWAPHTYEQYF TGTGCCAGTACTTTAGATTGGGCACCACACACCTACGAGCAGTACTTC - TRBJ2-7 TRBV28 -
CASSGAANYGYTF TGTGCCAGCTCAGGGGCAGCTAACTATGGCTACACCTTC - TRBJ1-2 TRBV9 -
CASSPRQGGQPQHF TGCGCCAGCAGTCCTAGACAAGGGGGCCAGCCCCAGCATTTT TRBD1 TRBJ1-5 TRBV10-1 once
CASGQNLNTGELFF TGTGCCAGTGGACAGAATCTGAACACCGGGGAGCTGTTTTTT - TRBJ2-2 TRBV2 -
CASSEGYSNEKLFF TGCGCCAGCAGCGAGGGTTATTCTAATGAAAAACTGTTTTTT - TRBJ1-4 TRBV5-1 -
CASSLLAGSDEQYF TGTGCCAGCAGCTTACTAGCGGGGTCAGACGAGCAGTACTTC TRBD2 TRBJ2-7 TRBV11-1 -
CASSQSGTGKAGELFF TGCGCCAGCAGCCAATCCGGGACAGGGAAAGCCGGGGAGCTGTTTTTT TRBD1 TRBJ2-2 TRBV4-1 -
CASKKQGTVQAFF TGTGCCAGCAAAAAACAGGGTACAGTGCAAGCTTTCTTT - TRBJ1-1 TRBV6-5 -
CASSLSSGNQPQHF TGTGCCAGCAGTTTATCCTCGGGAAATCAGCCCCAGCATTTT - TRBJ1-5 TRBV28 -
CASGPGLTSNQPQHF TGTGCTAGTGGACCAGGGTTAACAAGCAATCAGCCCCAGCATTTT - TRBJ1-5 TRBV12-5 -
CASSPRQGPNTEAFF TGTGCCAGCTCACCGCGACAGGGGCCGAACACTGAAGCTTTCTTT TRBD1 TRBJ1-1 TRBV18 -
CASKTWTSGKTDTQYF TGTGCCAGCAAAACCTGGACTAGCGGGAAAACAGATACGCAGTATTTT TRBD2 TRBJ2-3 TRBV11-2 -
CASSQVNSGLTYEQYF TGTGCCAGCAGCCAAGTTAATAGCGGGCTTACCTACGAGCAGTACTTC TRBD2 TRBJ2-7 TRBV3-1/TRBV3-2 -
CASSLGGGQPQHF TGTGCCAGCAGTTTAGGGGGCGGCCAGCCCCAGCATTTT - TRBJ1-5 TRBV27 few
CASSQDGSGGQPQHF TGTGCCAGCAGCCAAGATGGATCGGGGGGACAGCCCCAGCATTTT - TRBJ1-5 TRBV3-1/TRBV3-2 -
CASSLLGTEKSNEQFF TGTGCCAGCAGCTTGTTAGGGACAGAAAAGTCCAATGAGCAGTTCTTC TRBD1 TRBJ2-1 TRBV5-6 -
CASSLTLTGAKKGTIYF TGTGCCAGCAGCCTGACACTGACAGGGGCCAAAAAGGGCACCATATATTTT TRBD1 TRBJ1-3 TRBV7-8 -
CASREFQGVTEAFF TGTGCCAGCAGGGAATTTCAGGGGGTCACTGAAGCTTTCTTT TRBD1 TRBJ1-1 TRBV2 -
CASSLRLDQPQHF TGTGCCAGTAGTTTGAGACTAGATCAGCCCCAGCATTTT - TRBJ1-5 TRBV19 -